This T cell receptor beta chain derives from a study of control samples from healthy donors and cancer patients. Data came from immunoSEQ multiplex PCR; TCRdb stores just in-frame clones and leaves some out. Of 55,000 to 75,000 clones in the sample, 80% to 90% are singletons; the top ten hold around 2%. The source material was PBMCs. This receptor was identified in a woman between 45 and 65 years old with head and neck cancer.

Here the CDR3 reads CASSQDPPGGNTGELFF. CDR3 coding DNA: TGCGCCAGCAGCCAAGACCCGCCGGGGGGCAACACCGGGGAGCTGTTTTTT. The chain couples TRBV4-3 to TRBJ2-2; TRBD2 is a possible D gene (7 bases). Germline V gene sequence: CDR1 LGHNA, CDR2 YSLEER. CDR3 size: 17 residues. The V and J ends lost 0 bases and 2 bases respectively, with 13 bases between them.